The 19 T cell receptor beta chains reported below all come from one sample, sequenced in a study of breast tumors, draining lymph nodes, adjacent tissues. TCRdb redid the calling of the multiplex PCR reads with MiXCR, one entry per CDR3 protein. Among approximately 210,000 distinct CDR3 sequences listed, less than 35% were seen once. Axillary draining lymph nodes of breast cancer patients supplied the node samples. Source material: axillary lymph node tissue. These receptors were collected from a female donor with breast cancer. Some clones in this sample may be carry-over from other donors' samples.

Comment on this clonotype: This may be a read error, as it is one base from a much larger clone. V and J are TRBV6-4 and TRBJ2-3; 9 nucleotides line up with TRBD1. Germline V gives CDR1 MRHNA, CDR2 SNTAGT. The CDR3 loop spans 16 amino acids. V was pared by 9 bases and J by 4 bases, with 14 bases of the junction left unmatched. In DNA form, the CDR3 reads TGTGCCAGTGGGCACAGGGGGCGCCAGCCGGCAGATACGCAGTATTTT. This translates into CASGHRGRQPADTQYF.

This clonotype was picked up many times. The chain couples TRBV15 to TRBJ2-5, with unresolved D. Germline assignment: CDR1 LNHNV and CDR2 YYDKDF (reference sequence). Trimming removed 3 bases from V and 0 bases from J, with 11 bases in between. This CDR3 is 15 amino acids long. The CDR3 DNA reads as TGTGCCACCAGCAGGCATACAGCGTACCAAGAGACCCAGTACTTC. This gives the protein CATSRHTAYQETQYF.

This clonotype was found many times. The chain recombines TRBV11-3 with TRBJ2-3, with D possibly being TRBD2 (6 bases). The CDR3 is made up of 16 amino acids. Germline V gene sequence: CDR1 SGHNT, CDR2 YENEEA. Trimming took off 2 bases at V and 2 bases at J, with 14 bases between the two ends. The CDR3 sequence is CASSLISGTSTDTQYF. CDR3 sequence (DNA): TGTGCCAGCAGCTTAATATCCGGGACTTCCACAGATACGCAGTATTTT.

This clonotype was seen just once. The genes are TRBV6-5 and TRBJ2-6, with TRBD2 identical over 9 bases. The germline V gene encodes CDR1 MNHEY and CDR2 SVGAGI. V shed 8 bases, J shed 0 bases, and the junction held 11 bases outside the gene matches. The CDR3 extends over 18 amino acids. Here the CDR3 DNA reads TGTGCCAGCGAGACTCGGTCTAGCGGGAACTCTGGGGCCAACGTCCTGACTTTC. Its protein is CASETRSSGNSGANVLTF.

This clonotype showed up many times. The chain recombines TRBV5-1 with TRBJ2-1, with 14 bases matching TRBD2. CDR1 is SGHRS and CDR2 is YFSETQ in the germline V gene. The CDR3 spans 14 residues. V was clipped by 6 bases and J by 8 bases; unmatched bases: 4. CDR3 in amino acids: CASTGLAGGDEQFF. Here the CDR3 DNA reads TGCGCCAGCACTGGACTAGCGGGAGGAGATGAGCAGTTCTTC.

CDR3 sequence (DNA): TGCGCCAGCAGTGGACAGTTCGTGGAAGGCTACACCTTC. Amino acid sequence: CASSGQFVEGYTF. The chain employs TRBV5-1 and TRBJ1-2; D possibly corresponds to TRBD1 (6 bases). The CDR3 totals 13 residues. Trimming shortened V by 5 bases and J by 8 bases, and 16 bases separated the two germline ends. Germline assignment: CDR1 SGHRS and CDR2 YFSETQ. Complete variable domain (other parts from reference TRBV5-1 and TRBJ1-2): KAGVTQTPRYLIKTRGQQVTLSCSPISGHRSVSWYQQTPGQGLQFLFEYFSETQRNKGNFPGRFSGRQFSNSRSEMNVSTLELGDSALYLCASSGQFVEGYTFGSGTRLTVV.

This chain connects TRBV4-1 to TRBJ2-4, with D possibly being TRBD1 (5 bases). The CDR3 has 15 amino acids. Trimming removed 0 bases from V and 9 bases from J, with 15 bases in between. Germline assignment: CDR1 MGHRA and CDR2 YSYEKL. The CDR3 loop reads CASSQDLQAQGIQYF. In DNA form, the CDR3 reads TGCGCCAGCAGCCAAGATTTACAGGCCCAAGGCATTCAGTACTTC.

In this sample, this clonotype turned up a few times. The chain is built from TRBV5-8 and TRBJ2-1, with a weak D call TRBD1 (8 bases). The V end lost 3 bases, the J end lost 4 bases, and 14 bases lay between the germline ends. The CDR3 runs to 15 residues. Germline CDR1 reads SGHTS; CDR2 reads YDEGEE. In DNA form, the CDR3 reads TGTGCCAGCAGCTGGGAGGGACAGGCGTACAATGAGCAGTTCTTC. Translated: CASSWEGQAYNEQFF. Using reference TRBV5-8 and TRBJ2-1 for the parts outside the CDR3, the full variable domain is EAGVTQSPTHLIKTRGQQATLRCSPISGHTSVYWYQQALGLGLQFLLWYDEGEERNRGNFPPRFSGRQFPNYSSELNVNALELEDSALYLCASSWEGQAYNEQFFGPGTRLTVL.

In this sample, this clonotype turned up many times. The chain links TRBV7-2 to TRBJ1-2; a weak D match, TRBD1 (5 bases). The CDR3 contains 13 residues. Germline values: CDR1 SGHTA, CDR2 FQGNSA. V was clipped by 4 bases and J by 6 bases, with 12 bases between them. The CDR3 spells CASSSGHWNGYTF. The CDR3 nucleotides are TGTGCCAGCAGCTCAGGACATTGGAATGGCTACACCTTC.

V is TRBV20-1 and J is TRBJ2-5; perhaps D is TRBD1 or TRBD2 (5 bases each). CDR1 and CDR2 (germline): DFQATT, SNEGSKA (reference sequence). This CDR3 spans 14 amino acids. Trimming took off 5 bases at V and 1 base at J, with 14 bases between the two ends. The CDR3 DNA follows: TGCAGTGCTTTCCGGGACGGTCCCCAAGAGACCCAGTACTTC. Protein: CSAFRDGPQETQYF.

The table lists this clonotype with a few counts. The CDR3 region has the DNA TGTGCCAGCAGCTCGGAACAGGGGTTCAATCAGCCCCAGCATTTT. This translates into CASSSEQGFNQPQHF. The rearrangement links TRBV5-8 to TRBJ1-5; 7 bases fit TRBD1. V dropped 3 bases and J dropped 3; count of bases not matched to a gene: 6. Per germline, CDR1 SGHTS and CDR2 YDEGEE. The CDR3 extends over 15 amino acids.

This clonotype has a count of ten or more. In DNA, the CDR3 is TGTGCCAGCGGCCCGGGAGGGCCCTCCAAGCAGTACTTC. As protein: CASGPGGPSKQYF. The chain employs TRBV7-8 and TRBJ2-7; the match to TRBD2 covers 8 bases. In germline, CDR1 is SGHVS, CDR2 FQNEAQ. The V gene end was trimmed by 8 bases and the J gene end by 8 bases; junction bases not matched to a gene: 11. The CDR3 has 13 residues.

In this sample, this clonotype turned up many times. A much larger clone differs from this one at a single base, so this may be a read error. The chain couples TRBV7-3 to TRBJ2-5, with TRBD2 identical over 10 bases. Germline V gene lookup returns CDR1 SGHTA and CDR2 FQGTGA. This CDR3 comprises 15 residues. The CDR3 DNA reads TGTGCCAGCAGCTTAAGCCCTAGCGGGAGAGAGACCCAGCACTTC. Translated, it gives CASSLSPSGRETQHF.

This clonotype has a count of ten or more. The CDR3 bases are TGCGCCAGCAGTGAGTCTGTCCTGCGGGATGAGCAGTTCTTC. Translation: CASSESVLRDEQFF. The J gene is TRBJ2-1, the V gene TRBV10-1; D possibly corresponds to TRBD2 (5 bases). The CDR3 is 14 amino acids. Per the germline V gene, CDR1 is WNHNN and CDR2 is SYGVQD (reference sequence). V lost 0 bases to trimming and J lost 8 bases, with 11 bases between them.

A remark on this clonotype: Relative to the germline gene, one junction end is altered; a read error may explain this. This chain links TRBV6-5 with TRBJ1-2, with a tentative D call TRBD1 (5 bases). Germline V CDR1 and CDR2: MNHEY, SVGAGI. The CDR3 length is 17 residues. This CDR3 is CASSHSMWAGSLKGYTF. For the CDR3, the DNA is TGTGCCAGCAGTCACTCGATGTGGGCAGGGAGTCTGAAGGGCTACACCTTC.

This clonotype came up many times. The gene calls are TRBV12-5 and TRBJ2-7; 9 nucleotides agree with TRBD1. From germline, CDR1 is LGHNT and CDR2 FRNRAP. The CDR3 contains 14 residues. V was pared by 5 bases and J by 2 bases, with 4 bases of the junction left unmatched. CDR3 coding DNA: TGTGCTAGTGGTCCGGGACAGGGTCCCTACGAGCAGTACTTC. It specifies CASGPGQGPYEQYF.

In this sample, this clonotype turned up many times. The chain links TRBV19 to TRBJ1-6; TRBD1 is a possible D gene (5 bases). V was clipped by 8 bases and J by 9 bases, with 17 bases between them. The germline CDR1 and CDR2 sequences are LNHDA and SQIVND (reference sequence). The CDR3 contains 14 residues. This CDR3 is CASGATGGGSPLHF. The CDR3, as DNA: TGTGCCAGTGGGGCTACAGGCGGGGGTTCACCCCTCCACTTT.

The V and J genes are TRBV29-1 and TRBJ1-5; the match to TRBD1 covers 10 bases. Germline loops: CDR1 SQVTM, CDR2 ANQGSEA. The length of the CDR3 is 17 residues. Losses at the gene ends were 0 bases for V and 2 bases for J; bases not matched to a gene: 7. Here the CDR3 reads CSVEDPRTGGGNQPQHF. CDR3 nucleotides: TGCAGCGTTGAAGATCCTCGGACAGGGGGAGGCAATCAGCCCCAGCATTTT.

This clonotype was counted ten times or more. The CDR3 sequence is CASSSRGGKRETQYF. CDR3 coding DNA: TGTGCCAGCAGCTCTAGAGGCGGAAAAAGGGAGACCCAGTACTTC. J is TRBJ2-5 and V is TRBV11-2, with D hard to call. From germline, CDR1 is SGHAT and CDR2 FQNNGV. V lost 4 bases to trimming and J lost 5 bases, with 17 bases between them. The CDR3 loop spans 15 amino acids.